Below, 10 T cell receptor beta chains from the same sample are listed, as sequenced in a study of radiation and T cells in renal cell carcinoma. Sequencing was performed with immunoSEQ multiplex PCR; in TCRdb, only in-frame clones are kept and a portion is missing. The repertoire includes approximately 61,000 clones, around 76% of them detected once, and under 7% sits in the top ten. Time point: blood 2 weeks post-SBRT. Treatment meaning: 15 Gy SBRT to primary tumor, nephrectomy 4 weeks later. The specimen comprised blood, sampled from a patient whose treatment included radiotherapy and nephrectomy. The receptor source for this set is a man in his sixties with renal cell carcinoma.

The rearrangement uses TRBV19 and TRBJ2-3; D ambiguous. This CDR3 has 11 residues. V shed 4 bases and J shed 8 bases, with 7 bases lying between them. Germline lookup yields CDR1 LNHDA and CDR2 SQIVND (reference sequence). CDR3 DNA: TGTGCCAGTAGTAGCCCGGCTACGCAGTATTTT. Its protein is CASSSPATQYF.

The rearrangement links TRBV5-1 to TRBJ1-2; D not certain. The CDR3 runs 12 residues. Per the germline V gene, CDR1 is SGHRS and CDR2 is YFSETQ. V was trimmed by 4 bases and J by 3 bases, leaving 7 bases between them. CDR3 residues: CASSARDYGYTF. In nucleotides, the CDR3 is TGCGCCAGCAGCGCAAGGGACTATGGCTACACCTTC.

The gene calls are TRBV29-1 and TRBJ2-1; 8 positions agree with TRBD2. The CDR3 spans 15 residues. Germline assignment: CDR1 SQVTM and CDR2 ANQGSEA. Losses at the gene ends were 4 bases for V and 9 bases for J; bases not matched to a gene: 14. This chain's CDR3 is CSVARASGSSGEQFF. Here the CDR3 DNA reads TGCAGCGTTGCTCGTGCTAGCGGGTCTTCAGGTGAGCAGTTCTTC.

The rearrangement uses TRBV5-6 and TRBJ2-5; possibly TRBD1 for D (6 bases). Per the germline V gene, CDR1 is SGHDT and CDR2 is YYEEEE. The CDR3 has 16 residues. The V gene lost 4 bases and the J gene lost 1 base, with 17 bases spanning the gap. The CDR3: CASSHLGRQVQETQYF. The CDR3 DNA reads as TGTGCCAGCAGCCACCTGGGGAGACAGGTCCAAGAGACCCAGTACTTC.

This clone appeared a few times. The J gene is TRBJ1-2, the V gene TRBV30; the D is unclear. V lost 3 bases and J 6 bases, leaving 11 bases between the germline ends. The CDR3 runs to 12 residues. Germline V gene lookup returns CDR1 GTSNPN and CDR2 SVGIG (reference sequence). The CDR3 is CAWRDPANGYTF. CDR3 nucleotide sequence: TGTGCCTGGAGAGATCCGGCCAATGGCTACACCTTC.

The chain combines TRBV4-3 with TRBJ2-3; 8 bases map to TRBD2. The V segment lost 2 bases and the J segment 2 bases; nucleotides outside the gene matches: 9. Germline V gene data show CDR1 as LGHNA and CDR2 as YSLEER. The CDR3 covers 17 residues. The CDR3 is CASSQTPAGDPTDTQYF. The CDR3 DNA reads as TGCGCCAGCAGCCAAACGCCAGCGGGGGACCCCACAGATACGCAGTATTTT.

The chain links TRBV2 to TRBJ1-6; possible D gene TRBD1, 5 bases. This CDR3 spans 15 amino acids. Germline CDR1 is SNHLY and CDR2 is FYNNEI. Trimming took off 7 bases at V and 10 bases at J, with 20 bases between the two ends. Written as DNA, the CDR3 is TGTGCCAGCACCAGAGATGGAGGGGCGAGCTCACCCCTCCACTTT. Translated, it gives CASTRDGGASSPLHF.

The V and J genes are TRBV19 and TRBJ2-3, with TRBD2 identical over 11 bases. The CDR3 is made up of 16 amino acids. V lost 5 bases to trimming and J lost 0 bases; unmatched junction nucleotides: 4. Germline V CDR1 and CDR2: LNHDA, SQIVND (reference sequence). This chain's CDR3 is CASSGLAGGSTDTQYF. For the CDR3, the DNA is TGTGCCAGTAGTGGTCTAGCGGGGGGTAGCACAGATACGCAGTATTTT.

This clone was recorded a few times. V usage is TRBV7-2 and J usage is TRBJ2-7, with unresolved D. Between the trimmed V and J ends, which lost 1 base and 3 bases, there was a span of 10 bases. Germline-derived CDR1 and CDR2 are SGHTA and FQGNSA. This CDR3 region has 14 residues. CDR3 sequence reads: CASSLGGILYEQYF. CDR3 sequence (DNA): TGTGCCAGCAGCTTAGGAGGCATTCTCTACGAGCAGTACTTC.

V gene TRBV15 combines with J gene TRBJ1-5; possible D gene TRBD1, 5 bases. Germline V gene sequence: CDR1 LNHNV, CDR2 YYDKDF (reference sequence). V was clipped by 0 bases and J by 7 bases, with 10 bases between them. CDR3 length: 14 residues. The DNA for the CDR3 is TGTGCCACCAGCAGAGATCAGGGATTGCAGCCCCAGCATTTT. Residues: CATSRDQGLQPQHF.